The T cell receptor (beta chain) under discussion was sequenced for a study of T cells after yellow fever vaccination. About the research overall: Fractions containing few cells were prepared with SMART-Seq v4 Ultra Low Input. Study results and caveats: Reappearance after the booster was seen for most primary-vaccination clones, at 96% CD4 and around 90% CD8. Across the CD4 and CD8 compartments, a small share of clonotypes was present in both.

There are many counts of this clonotype. What it binds is unknown. The CDR3 has 16 residues. Germline values: CDR1 SEHNR, CDR2 FQNEAQ (reference sequence). Unmatched junction bases numbered 9, after V lost 3 bases and J lost 3 bases. TCRdb reanalysed the 5' RACE reads using MiXCR and keeps one entry per CDR3 protein. The sample holds hundreds of thousands of distinct CDR3 sequences; approximately 4% are singletons and the top ten take approximately 23%. This specimen was PBMCs, taken 5 days after the yellow fever booster vaccination. The receptor comes from a man younger than 30 who received the YFV17D yellow fever vaccine. This chain links TRBV7-9 with TRBJ1-1; 8 nucleotides align to TRBD1. CDR3 loop: CASSFGTGFLDTEAFF. The CDR3 nucleotides are TGTGCCAGCAGCTTCGGGACAGGTTTCTTGGACACTGAAGCTTTCTTT.